Each of the 13 T cell receptor beta chains below was sequenced from the same sample in a study of blood T cells in healthy people across ages. Primed by a sample-barcoded 5' primer and a J-beta primer mix, a second PCR proceeded for about 6 to 12 cycles. One entry per CDR3 protein results from TCRdb running MiXCR on the 5' RACE reads. Of 1.5 million to 2 million distinct CDR3 sequences listed, around 50% are singletons. Sequenced input: blood. The receptors were sampled from a woman in her forties in good health.

This clonotype occurred a few times. The genes are TRBV20-1 and TRBJ2-7; 7 bases agree with TRBD1. V was clipped by 6 bases and J by 5 bases; unmatched bases: 10. This CDR3 contains 13 residues. Germline V gene data show CDR1 as DFQATT and CDR2 as SNEGSKA (reference sequence). DNA for the CDR3: TGCAGTGCCGAAGACAGGGAAATCGACGAGCAGTACTTC. As protein: CSAEDREIDEQYF.

This rearrangement joins TRBV20-1 to TRBJ2-3; TRBD2 is a possible D gene (5 bases). Germline assignment: CDR1 DFQATT and CDR2 SNEGSKA (reference sequence). CDR3 length: 14 amino acids. V was trimmed by 2 bases and J by 4 bases, leaving 13 bases between them. The DNA of the CDR3 is TGCAGTGCTAGATCGGGATCCAGTGCAGATACGCAGTATTTT. It specifies CSARSGSSADTQYF.

With regard to this clonotype: One end of the junction fails to match germline, which may point to a read error. V is TRBV7-2 and J is TRBJ1-2; D is unclear. Germline V lookup: CDR1 SGHTA, CDR2 FQGNSA. The CDR3 consists of 15 residues. CDR3 amino acids: CASSLVPQPNCGYTF. Written as DNA, the CDR3 is TGTGCCAGCAGCTTAGTTCCACAACCGAACTGTGGCTACACCTTC.

The genes are TRBV7-9 and TRBJ2-5; D is possibly TRBD2 (5 bases). Looked up from germline, CDR1 is SEHNR and CDR2 is FQNEAQ (reference sequence). V was trimmed by 5 bases and J by 0 bases, leaving 7 bases between them. This CDR3 is 13 amino acids long. The CDR3: CASSARDQETQYF. DNA of the CDR3: TGTGCCAGCAGCGCGCGGGACCAAGAGACCCAGTACTTC.

This chain uses TRBV6-1 with TRBJ2-7; TRBD1 might be the D (6 bases). Germline V gene lookup returns CDR1 MNHNS and CDR2 SASEGT. The CDR3 has 15 amino acids. V was clipped by 4 bases and J by 1 base, with 14 bases between them. Here the CDR3 reads CASSAATGSSYEQYF. The CDR3 coding sequence is TGTGCCAGCAGTGCCGCCACAGGGAGTTCCTACGAGCAGTACTTC.

The V gene is TRBV4-3, the J gene TRBJ1-2; D is ambiguous. Germline V gene data show CDR1 as LGHNA and CDR2 as YSLEER. V lost 3 bases and J 2 bases, leaving 10 bases between the germline ends. CDR3 size: 14 residues. CDR3 sequence reads: CASSHPGRNYGYTF. DNA for the CDR3: TGCGCCAGCAGCCACCCGGGTCGGAACTATGGCTACACCTTC.

The chain joins TRBV28 to TRBJ2-5, with TRBD1 matching 9 bases. CDR1 and CDR2 from the germline V gene are MDHEN and SYDVKM. The junction had 12 bases not matched to a gene; V was cut back by 5 bases and J by 5 bases. This CDR3 is built from 16 residues. The DNA of the CDR3 is TGTGCCAGCAGTACATGCAGGACAGGGGCGCCTGAGACCCAGTACTTC. This translates into CASSTCRTGAPETQYF.

CDR3 nucleotide sequence: TGTGCCACCAGCATGCGACGGGCCGCTCAAGAGACCCAGTACTTC. Translation gives CATSMRRAAQETQYF. The chain couples TRBV15 to TRBJ2-4; D gene uncertain. With the DNA end fitting TRBJ2-5 better, the J assignment may be wrong. Germline lookup yields CDR1 LNHNV and CDR2 YYDKDF (reference sequence). The CDR3 sequence is 15 residues long.

The chain joins TRBV4-2 to TRBJ2-6; D possibly corresponds to TRBD2 (6 bases). CDR1 and CDR2 (germline): LGHNA, YNFKEQ. Trimming cost V 3 bases and J 3 bases, with 15 bases left between them. This CDR3 region has 17 residues. In nucleotides, the CDR3 is TGTGCCAGCAGCCAGGGGATAAGGGGAGGTGGGGCCAACGTCCTGACTTTC. Encoded protein: CASSQGIRGGGANVLTF.

Remarks on this clonotype: One end of the junction does not line up with germline, which may come from a read error. The gene calls are TRBV5-5 and TRBJ1-2; D remains ambiguous. Germline V gene lookup returns CDR1 SGHKS and CDR2 YYEKEE (reference sequence). The CDR3 contains 15 residues. The CDR3 loop reads CASSLDRPPLYGHTF. CDR3 coding DNA: TGTGCCAGCAGCCTAGATCGTCCCCCCCTCTATGGCCACACCTTC. Looking up the rest from reference TRBV5-5 and TRBJ1-2 gives the full variable domain: DAGVTQSPTHLIKTRGQQVTLRCSPISGHKSVSWYQQVLGQGPQFIFQYYEKEERGRGNFPDRFSARQFPNYSSELNVNALLLGDSALYLCASSLDRPPLYGHTFGSGTRLTVV.

The chain carries TRBV10-3 and TRBJ2-1; maybe TRBD2 (5 bases). The CDR3 totals 17 residues. The V end was cut by 6 bases, the J end by 4 bases, with 22 bases between. The germline V gene has CDR1 ENHRY and CDR2 SYGVKD. The CDR3 DNA follows: TGTGCCATCAGGGCAGGTCATGAGGGCTTGCGGTACAATGAGCAGTTCTTC. It encodes CAIRAGHEGLRYNEQFF.

This clonotype was seen a handful of times. This rearrangement joins TRBV4-1 to TRBJ2-5; 7 bases agree with TRBD1. The CDR3 has 14 residues. Germline V gene lookup returns CDR1 MGHRA and CDR2 YSYEKL. The J segment lost 3 bases and the V segment lost 6 bases, leaving 7 bases of the junction unmatched. In nucleotides, the CDR3 is TGCGCCAGCAGTCTGACAGGGTTCAAAGAGACCCAGTACTTC. Translation: CASSLTGFKETQYF.

This sequence joins TRBV7-2 and TRBJ2-1; possibly TRBD1 or TRBD2 for D (6 bases each). The CDR3 sequence is 16 residues long. CDR1 is SGHTA, CDR2 FQGNSA, per germline. The V end was cut by 2 bases, the J end by 2 bases, with 13 bases between. CDR3 nucleotide sequence: TGTGCCAGCAGCTTAAACGGGGGCGCCCCCTACAATGAGCAGTTCTTC. This gives the protein CASSLNGGAPYNEQFF. The entire variable domain, with the rest obtained from reference TRBV7-2 and TRBJ2-1, is as follows: GAGVSQSPSNKVTEKGKDVELRCDPISGHTALYWYRQSLGQGLEFLIYFQGNSAPDKSGLPSDRFSAERTGGSVSTLTIQRTQQEDSAVYLCASSLNGGAPYNEQFFGPGTRLTVL.